What follows are 5 T cell receptor beta chains derived from one specimen sequenced in a study of control samples from healthy donors and cancer patients. This table comes from immunoSEQ multiplex PCR, and its TCRdb copy is limited to in-frame clones, with some not included. The sample carries about 150,000 clones, approximately 94% recorded once. Material for sequencing was blood. All receptors come from a man aged 35 to 55 in good health.

The chain recombines TRBV20-1 with TRBJ2-1; 7 bases agree with TRBD2. V lost 6 bases to trimming and J lost 16 bases; unmatched junction nucleotides: 12. Germline CDR1 and CDR2: DFQATT and SNEGSKA (reference sequence). The CDR3 contains 11 residues. CDR3 sequence (DNA): TGCAGTGCCCAGAGGGGAGGGGAGGGATTCTTC. Protein: CSAQRGGEGFF.

This clone was observed a single time. The V call is TRBV27, the J call TRBJ1-2, with D tentatively TRBD1 (5 bases). In germline, CDR1 is MNHEY, CDR2 SMNVEV (reference sequence). The CDR3 is 16 amino acids. The ends were cut back, 0 bases at V and 5 bases at J, with 16 bases in the middle. The CDR3, as DNA: TGTGCCAGCAGTTTATCTTATTTTGGGGGAAGTTATGGCTACACCTTC. It specifies CASSLSYFGGSYGYTF.

J is TRBJ2-5 and V is TRBV11-2; D possibly corresponds to TRBD2 (6 bases). The CDR3 consists of 13 residues. Germline CDR1 SGHAT, CDR2 FQNNGV. V lost 5 bases, J lost 9 bases, and 16 bases lay in between. The CDR3 is CASSHSGPGAQYF. CDR3 DNA sequence: TGTGCCAGCAGCCATAGCGGTCCGGGGGCCCAGTACTTC.

The chain recombines TRBV30 with TRBJ2-2; no clear D. Trimming cost V 0 bases and J 6 bases, with 8 bases left between them. Germline CDR1 GTSNPN, CDR2 SVGIG (reference sequence). The CDR3 has 13 amino acids. The CDR3: CAWSVVVPGELFF. The CDR3 nucleotides read TGTGCCTGGAGTGTCGTAGTGCCCGGGGAGCTGTTTTTT.

J is TRBJ1-1 and V is TRBV6-6; no clear D. This CDR3 region has 14 residues. V was cut by 5 bases and J by 5 bases, with 15 bases left in between. CDR1 and CDR2 (germline): MNHNY, SVGAGI (reference sequence). For the CDR3, the DNA is TGTGCCAGCAGTCAAGCCCCACCTGGGACTGAAGCTTTCTTT. Encoded protein: CASSQAPPGTEAFF.